This entry is about one TCR beta chain. One end of the junction fails to match germline, which may point to a read error. This CDR3 has 15 amino acids. Germline lookup yields CDR1 SEHNR and CDR2 FQNEAQ (reference sequence). The source of the sample is a study of T cells in Graves' hyperthyroidism and ophthalmopathy. Clinical symptoms, serum thyroxine and TRAb, thyroid ultrasound and orbital computed tomography were used for the diagnoses. Using RNA transcripts as the source, TCR beta CDR3 regions were amplified. The study used the HTBI primer set for a first-round RT-PCR of the TCR CDR3. TCRdb passed the multiplex PCR reads through MiXCR, listing each CDR3 protein once. The sample holds approximately 500,000 distinct CDR3 sequences, under 60% seen once.

This sequence joins TRBV7-9 and TRBJ1-1, with TRBD1 matching 7 bases. This sequence was found in a woman aged 18-35 years with Graves' hyperthyroidism. Sequenced material: peripheral blood or thyroid tissue (not recorded which). In DNA, the CDR3 is TGTGCCAGCAGCTTGGGAGGGGGCGCATACACTGAAGCTTCCTTT. This sequence encodes CASSLGGGAYTEASF.